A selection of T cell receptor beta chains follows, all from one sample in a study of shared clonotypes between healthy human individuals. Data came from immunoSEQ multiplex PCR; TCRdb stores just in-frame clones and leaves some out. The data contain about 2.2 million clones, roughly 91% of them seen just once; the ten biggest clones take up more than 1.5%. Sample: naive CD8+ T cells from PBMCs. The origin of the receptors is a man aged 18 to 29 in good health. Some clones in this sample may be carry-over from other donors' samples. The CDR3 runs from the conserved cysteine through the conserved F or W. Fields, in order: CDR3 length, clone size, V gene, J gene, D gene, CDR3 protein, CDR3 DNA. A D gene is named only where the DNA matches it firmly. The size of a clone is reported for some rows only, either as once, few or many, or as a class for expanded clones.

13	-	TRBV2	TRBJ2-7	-	CASSSPRSYEQYF	TGTGCCAGCAGTTCCCCTCGGTCTTACGAGCAGTACTTC
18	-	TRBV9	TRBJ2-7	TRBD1	CASSALGTGSPDSYEQYF	TGTGCCAGCAGCGCGCTGGGGACAGGGAGTCCCGACTCCTACGAGCAGTACTTC
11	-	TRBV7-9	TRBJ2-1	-	CASSLDGEQFF	TGTGCCAGCAGCTTAGACGGTGAGCAGTTCTTC
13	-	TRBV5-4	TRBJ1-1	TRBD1	CASANRGGTEAFF	TGTGCCAGCGCCAACAGGGGAGGGACTGAAGCTTTCTTT
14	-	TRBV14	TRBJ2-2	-	CASKPGANTGELFF	TGTGCCAGCAAACCGGGGGCGAACACCGGGGAGCTGTTTTTT
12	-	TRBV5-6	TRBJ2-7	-	CASSHTTYEQYF	TGTGCCAGCAGCCACACCACCTACGAGCAGTACTTC
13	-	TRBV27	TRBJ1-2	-	CASSFGRADGYTF	TGTGCCAGCAGTTTTGGCCGGGCCGACGGCTACACCTTC
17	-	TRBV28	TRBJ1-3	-	CASLDPGQSLSGNTIYF	TGTGCCAGCCTCGACCCCGGCCAGAGCCTCTCTGGAAACACCATATATTTT
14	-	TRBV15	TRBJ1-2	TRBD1	CATARDRADYGYTF	TGTGCCACTGCCAGGGACAGGGCTGACTATGGCTACACCTTC
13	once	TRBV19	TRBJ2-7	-	CASSIGAIDEQYF	TGTGCCAGTAGTATAGGGGCGATTGACGAGCAGTACTTC